This T cell receptor (beta chain) was recorded in a study of T cell responses to AZD1222 COVID-19 vaccine. Findings and limits, study-wide: Among the donors, most were white British and more were female, and clonal diversity was possibly underestimated. Repertoire sampling occurred only after the peak T cell response.

From germline, CDR1 is DFQATT and CDR2 SNEGSKA (reference sequence). CDR3 length: 15 amino acids. With 3 bases clipped from V and 2 bases from J, the junction kept 9 bases outside the gene matches. Remarks on this clone: Its specificity is not known.

Clones were read by immunoSEQ multiplex PCR, and TCRdb kept only the in-frame ones, dropping some. The sample lists some 90,000 clones, around nine tenths seen once, with 15% to 20% in the top ten. The rearrangement joins TRBV20-1 to TRBJ2-7; 8 nucleotides line up with TRBD1. Sequencing used peripheral blood, obtained on day 0 of AZD1222 vaccination. The clonotype was recovered from an adult in good health. The CDR3 loop is CSASDRGRGAYEQYF. The CDR3 DNA follows: TGCAGTGCTAGTGACAGGGGCCGGGGAGCCTACGAGCAGTACTTC.